This TCR beta chain was sequenced during a study of T cell clonotyping in hematopoietic cell transplantation. General observations from the study: Pathologically expanded recipient clonotypes increased progressively from day 30 to day 180 as diversity fell. Few recipient clonotypes overlapped donors; over 97% were de novo at given depth. No sorting was done, leaving CD4 and CD8 contributions mixed.

Here immunoSEQ multiplex PCR was the method, and the copy in TCRdb shows in-frame clones only, minus some. The table has thousands of clones, 75% to 80% seen once; the top ten hold about a sixth. Note on this clone: What it binds is not known.

This clonotype was obtained from a male patient aged 35-50 years who had an allogeneic stem cell transplant from a related donor, so the T cells may come from the graft donor. Some clones in this sample may be carry-over from other donors' samples. The specimen comprised PBMCs, sampled 180 days after allogeneic stem cell transplant.

CDR3 sequence (DNA): TGTGCCAGCAGCCCGATGACAGGGCAATATTCACCCCTCCACTTT. This sequence encodes CASSPMTGQYSPLHF. V gene TRBV28 combines with J gene TRBJ1-6; 7 bases are a match to TRBD1. The CDR3 sequence is 15 residues long. V was pared by 6 bases and J by 8 bases, with 10 bases of the junction left unmatched. Looked up from germline, CDR1 is MDHEN and CDR2 is SYDVKM.